A selection of T cell receptor beta chains follows, all from one sample in a study of blood T cell repertoires in COVID-19. Sequenced by immunoSEQ multiplex PCR; TCRdb stores in-frame clones only, minus some. Of 490,000 or so clones listed, approximately 90% are singletons. Sequencing was carried out using PBMCs or T cells enriched from blood (not recorded which). The receptors shown here come from a woman aged 60 to 75 who had recovered from COVID-19. Each CDR3 is given with its conserved first and last residue. Fields, in order: J gene, V gene, clone size, D gene, CDR3 protein, CDR3 DNA. The D gene is left open where the match is weak. Where a row states a size, it is once, few, many or the class of an expanded clone; other rows omit it.

TRBJ1-6,TRBV9,NA,NA,CASSEGGNSPLHF,TGTGCCAGCAGCGAGGGGGGGAATTCACCCCTCCACTTT
TRBJ1-6,TRBV2,NA,TRBD1,CASSEAGQGNSPLHF,TGTGCCAGCAGTGAGGCGGGACAGGGGAATTCACCCCTCCACTTT
TRBJ2-7,TRBV6-5,NA,TRBD1,CASTDPGQGYYEQYF,TGTGCCAGCACAGACCCGGGACAGGGATACTACGAGCAGTACTTC
TRBJ2-1,TRBV2,once,TRBD2,CASRVYAGGPNEQFF,TGTGCCAGCAGGGTCTACGCGGGGGGTCCTAATGAGCAGTTCTTC
TRBJ2-5,TRBV18,NA,NA,CASSPPGLGGETQYF,TGTGCCAGCTCACCACCCGGGCTGGGAGGAGAGACCCAGTACTTC
TRBJ2-6,TRBV5-8,NA,NA,CASRFGSAGANVLTF,TGTGCCAGCAGATTTGGGAGCGCTGGGGCCAACGTCCTGACTTTC
TRBJ1-3,TRBV19,NA,NA,CATSPGGLGNTIYF,TGTGCCACCAGCCCGGGGGGGCTTGGAAACACCATATATTTT
TRBJ1-2,TRBV12-3/TRBV12-4,NA,NA,CASSVGSHGYTF,TGTGCCAGCAGTGTCGGGAGCCATGGCTACACCTTC
TRBJ2-1,TRBV5-1,few,NA,CASSGDLQTHEQFF,TGCGCCAGCAGCGGCGACCTACAGACGCATGAGCAGTTCTTC
TRBJ2-7,TRBV12-5,NA,NA,CASGLVVGGRSSYEQYF,TGTGCTAGTGGTTTGGTAGTAGGTGGGAGGAGCTCCTACGAGCAGTACTTC
TRBJ1-1,TRBV10-2,once,NA,CASSVVGASMNTEAFF,TGCGCCAGCAGTGTCGTGGGGGCAAGCATGAACACTGAAGCTTTCTTT
TRBJ2-1,TRBV12-3/TRBV12-4,NA,NA,CASSLRGNEQFF,TGTGCCAGCAGTTTAAGGGGCAATGAGCAGTTCTTC
TRBJ1-1,TRBV11-3,once,NA,CASSLSSEGAEAFF,TGTGCCAGCAGCTTAAGCAGTGAGGGCGCTGAAGCTTTCTTT
TRBJ2-3,TRBV29-1,NA,NA,CSATLEEGGSTDTQYF,TGCAGCGCAACTCTGGAGGAGGGGGGGTCCACAGATACGCAGTATTTT
TRBJ1-2,TRBV2,NA,NA,CASSTANYGYTF,TGTGCCAGCAGCACAGCTAACTATGGCTACACCTTC
TRBJ2-7,TRBV2,NA,NA,CASSLHEQYF,TGTGCCAGCAGTCTCCACGAGCAGTACTTC
TRBJ2-1,TRBV5-1,NA,TRBD2,CASSSLSGGAGEQFF,TGCGCCAGCAGCTCCCTTAGCGGGGGGGCCGGTGAGCAGTTCTTC
TRBJ1-2,TRBV7-8,NA,TRBD1,CASSPIGQGGSNYGYTF,TGTGCCAGCAGCCCGATAGGACAGGGAGGATCTAACTATGGCTACACCTTC
TRBJ1-2,TRBV5-6,NA,TRBD1,CASSEIQGARYGYTF,TGTGCCAGCAGCGAGATACAGGGGGCGCGATATGGCTACACCTTC
TRBJ1-6,TRBV6-1,NA,TRBD1,CASSEGTGGNNSPLHF,TGTGCCAGCAGTGAAGGGACAGGAGGAAATAATTCACCCCTCCACTTT
TRBJ2-2,TRBV29-1,NA,TRBD2,CSATGTSDTGELFF,TGCAGCGCAACCGGGACTAGCGACACCGGGGAGCTGTTTTTT
TRBJ1-1,TRBV29-1,NA,NA,CSVDLQQGPTEAFF,TGCAGCGTTGACCTACAGCAGGGTCCCACTGAAGCTTTCTTT
TRBJ2-3,TRBV7-8,NA,NA,CASSLGGRTDTQYF,TGTGCCAGCAGCTTAGGAGGCCGCACAGATACGCAGTATTTT
TRBJ1-1,TRBV5-4,NA,NA,CASSPPTVTTEAFF,TGTGCCAGCAGCCCCCCGACAGTTACGACTGAAGCTTTCTTT
TRBJ2-1,TRBV3-1/TRBV3-2,NA,NA,CASSQGKLGSAYNEQFF,TGTGCCAGCAGCCAAGGCAAACTAGGATCCGCCTACAATGAGCAGTTCTTC
TRBJ1-1,TRBV30,NA,TRBD1,CAWSDRGRSEAFF,TGTGCCTGGAGTGACAGGGGTAGGTCTGAAGCTTTCTTT
TRBJ2-3,TRBV9,once,TRBD2,CASSEQGLAGGDTQYF,TGTGCCAGCAGCGAACAGGGACTAGCGGGAGGAGATACGCAGTATTTT
TRBJ2-1,TRBV9,NA,NA,CASSPRRGVEQFF,TGTGCCAGCAGCCCCCGTCGAGGAGTGGAGCAGTTCTTC
TRBJ1-4,TRBV5-5,NA,NA,CASSAGVGEKLFF,TGTGCCAGCAGCGCAGGGGTGGGCGAAAAACTGTTTTTT
TRBJ2-5,TRBV11-2,NA,TRBD2,CASSDGTSGVIGETQYF,TGTGCCAGCAGCGACGGGACTAGCGGGGTGATCGGGGAGACCCAGTACTTC
TRBJ2-3,TRBV10-3,NA,NA,CAMGAITDTQYF,TGTGCCATGGGGGCTATCACAGATACGCAGTATTTT
TRBJ2-7,TRBV5-1,NA,TRBD1,CASSQTGIYEQYF,TGCGCCAGTAGCCAGACAGGGATCTACGAGCAGTACTTC
TRBJ2-7,TRBV5-6,NA,TRBD2,CASSLLAGGREQYF,TGTGCCAGCAGCTTGCTAGCGGGGGGGCGCGAGCAGTACTTC
TRBJ2-7,TRBV4-1,NA,NA,CASSQVDLKAYEQYF,TGCGCCAGCAGCCAAGTGGACTTAAAAGCCTACGAGCAGTACTTC
TRBJ2-6,TRBV2,NA,NA,CASSNRVSGANVLTF,TGTGCCAGCAGTAACAGGGTCTCTGGGGCCAACGTCCTGACTTTC
TRBJ1-4,TRBV25-1,NA,NA,CASSETGSVLEKLFF,TGTGCCAGCAGTGAGACAGGCTCGGTTTTGGAAAAACTGTTTTTT
TRBJ1-5,TRBV19,NA,TRBD1,CASKPQDRAGNQPQHF,TGTGCCAGTAAACCCCAGGACAGGGCGGGCAATCAGCCCCAGCATTTT
TRBJ1-4,TRBV19,few,TRBD1,CASQTGGHLYEKLFF,TGTGCCAGCCAGACAGGGGGCCACCTATACGAAAAACTGTTTTTT
TRBJ1-3,TRBV7-7,NA,TRBD1,CASSLEGAKCENTIYF,TGTGCCAGCAGCTTAGAGGGGGCTAAGTGTGAAAACACCATATATTTT
TRBJ2-3,TRBV2,NA,TRBD2,CATRTSGVNTDTQYF,TGTGCCACCCGGACTAGCGGGGTGAACACAGATACGCAGTATTTT
TRBJ2-3,TRBV19,NA,TRBD1,CASRHGTGNTDTQYF,TGTGCCAGTAGACACGGGACAGGGAATACAGATACGCAGTATTTT
TRBJ2-1,TRBV7-6,once,NA,CASSLRGGGDEQFF,TGTGCCAGCAGCTTACGCGGGGGCGGGGATGAGCAGTTCTTC
TRBJ2-3,TRBV7-6,NA,NA,CASGGPSAGRTDTQYF,TGTGCCAGCGGGGGACCTAGCGCGGGTCGCACAGATACGCAGTATTTT
TRBJ1-1,TRBV11-2,NA,NA,CASSYDMNTEAFF,TGTGCCAGCAGCTATGACATGAACACTGAAGCTTTCTTT
TRBJ1-3,TRBV24-1,NA,NA,CATQKGDGNTIYF,TGTGCCACTCAGAAGGGGGATGGAAACACCATATATTTT